The 8 T cell receptor beta chains presented below share a single source sample, sequenced in a study of T cells in Graves' hyperthyroidism and ophthalmopathy. Researchers amplified the TCR beta CDR3 regions from RNA transcripts. HTBI primers were used for first-round RT-PCR of the TCR CDR3. From the multiplex PCR reads, TCRdb called clonotypes with MiXCR, one entry per CDR3 protein. This sample carries approximately 600,000 distinct CDR3 sequences, approximately 15% of them seen once, and the ten largest clones take 5% to 7%. The sample comprised blood. These receptors all come from a woman aged 25 to 39 with Graves' hyperthyroidism that later progressed to Graves' ophthalmopathy.

This clonotype was found many times. V gene TRBV7-2 combines with J gene TRBJ1-1; D is unclear. V was pared by 5 bases and J by 4 bases, with 8 bases between. Germline values: CDR1 SGHTA, CDR2 FQGNSA. The CDR3 is 12 amino acids. In DNA form, the CDR3 reads TGTGCCAGCAGCCCGGTCCCCACTGAAGCTTTCTTT. Encoded protein: CASSPVPTEAFF.

This clonotype has at least ten counts. The chain has TRBV2 and TRBJ1-5; D is uncertain. Between the trimmed V and J ends, which lost 4 bases and 9 bases, there was a span of 10 bases. CDR1 and CDR2 (germline): SNHLY, FYNNEI. The CDR3 has 12 amino acids. The CDR3 DNA reads TGTGCCAGCAGTGTCCTTGAACGGCCCCAGCATTTT. Protein sequence: CASSVLERPQHF.

This clonotype has only a few counts. The chain uses TRBV5-5 and TRBJ2-1; D gene unclear. From germline, CDR1 is SGHKS and CDR2 YYEKEE (reference sequence). The CDR3 sequence is 15 residues long. The V gene lost 0 bases and the J gene lost 12 bases, with 19 bases spanning the gap. In DNA, the CDR3 is TGTGCCAGCAGCTTGGCCATACAAGGTTATGAAGGGCAGTTCTTC. Translated: CASSLAIQGYEGQFF.

The chain employs TRBV27 and TRBJ1-2; D unclear. There are 14 residues in the CDR3. V lost 2 bases, J lost 7 bases, and 14 bases lay in between. From germline, CDR1 is MNHEY and CDR2 SMNVEV (reference sequence). The CDR3 reads CASSLRPGAFGYTF. CDR3 DNA: TGTGCCAGCAGTTTACGGCCCGGCGCATTTGGCTACACCTTC.

This clonotype has a handful of counts. The chain joins TRBV30 to TRBJ1-1, with 7 nucleotides matching TRBD1. Losses at the gene ends were 3 bases for V and 0 bases for J; bases not matched to a gene: 4. The germline V gene encodes CDR1 GTSNPN and CDR2 SVGIG (reference sequence). This CDR3 comprises 14 residues. CDR3 amino acids: CAWRGQLMNTEAFF. CDR3 coding DNA: TGTGCCTGGAGGGGACAGCTTATGAACACTGAAGCTTTCTTT.

The table lists this clonotype with a few counts. The rearrangement uses TRBV20-1 and TRBJ2-3; D is perhaps TRBD2 (6 bases). Germline-derived CDR1 and CDR2 are DFQATT and SNEGSKA (reference sequence). V lost 3 bases to trimming and J lost 0 bases, with 19 bases between them. The CDR3 spans 17 residues. The DNA for the CDR3 is TGCAGTGCTAGGGATCCGTCTAGCGATTATAGCACAGATACGCAGTATTTT. This codes for CSARDPSSDYSTDTQYF.

The chain links TRBV4-1 to TRBJ2-7; D ambiguous. CDR3 length: 14 amino acids. Trimming took off 1 base at V and 5 bases at J, with 12 bases between the two ends. Germline V gives CDR1 MGHRA, CDR2 YSYEKL. In nucleotides, the CDR3 is TGCGCCAGCAGCCAAGTCTCCCCGCGTAACGAGCAGTACTTC. Translating it yields CASSQVSPRNEQYF.

Many counts were recorded for this clonotype. The chain combines TRBV30 with TRBJ1-2, with D possibly being TRBD1 (5 bases). The CDR3 sequence is 12 residues long. Trimming cost V 1 base and J 4 bases, with 7 bases left between them. Germline CDR1 GTSNPN, CDR2 SVGIG (reference sequence). CDR3 in amino acids: CAWSGGSYGYTF. In DNA, the CDR3 is TGTGCCTGGAGTGGGGGGAGCTATGGCTACACCTTC.